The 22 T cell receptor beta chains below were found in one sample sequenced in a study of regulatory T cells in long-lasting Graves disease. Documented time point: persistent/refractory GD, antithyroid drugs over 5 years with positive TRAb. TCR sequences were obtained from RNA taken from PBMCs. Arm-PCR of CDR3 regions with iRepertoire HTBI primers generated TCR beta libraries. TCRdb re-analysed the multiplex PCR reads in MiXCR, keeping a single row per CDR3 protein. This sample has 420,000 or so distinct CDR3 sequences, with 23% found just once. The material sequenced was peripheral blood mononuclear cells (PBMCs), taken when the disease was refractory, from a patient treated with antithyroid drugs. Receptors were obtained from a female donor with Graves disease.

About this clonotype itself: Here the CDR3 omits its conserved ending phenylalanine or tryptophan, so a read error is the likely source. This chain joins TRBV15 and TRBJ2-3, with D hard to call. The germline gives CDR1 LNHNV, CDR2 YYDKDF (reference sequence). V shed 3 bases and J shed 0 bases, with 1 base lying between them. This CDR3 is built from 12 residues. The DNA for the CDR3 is TGTGCCACCAGCAGTAGCACAGATACGCAGTATCTT. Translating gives CATSSSTDTQYL.

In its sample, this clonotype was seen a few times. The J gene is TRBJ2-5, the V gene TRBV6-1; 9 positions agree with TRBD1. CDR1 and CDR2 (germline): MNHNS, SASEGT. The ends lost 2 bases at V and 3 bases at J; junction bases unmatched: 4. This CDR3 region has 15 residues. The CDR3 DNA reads TGTGCCAGCAGTGAAATGACAGGGGGTAAAGAGACCCAGTACTTC. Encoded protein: CASSEMTGGKETQYF.

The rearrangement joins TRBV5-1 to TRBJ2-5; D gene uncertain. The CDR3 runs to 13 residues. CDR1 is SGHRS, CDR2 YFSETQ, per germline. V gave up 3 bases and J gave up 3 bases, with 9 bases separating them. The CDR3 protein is CASSYLPEETQYF. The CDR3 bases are TGCGCCAGCAGCTACCTCCCAGAAGAGACCCAGTACTTC.

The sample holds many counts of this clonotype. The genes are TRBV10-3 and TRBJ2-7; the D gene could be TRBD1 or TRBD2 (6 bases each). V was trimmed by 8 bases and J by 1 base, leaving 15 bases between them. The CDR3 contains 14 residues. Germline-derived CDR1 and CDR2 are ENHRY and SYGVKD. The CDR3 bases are TGTGCCATCCGGAGGGCAGGGGATTCCTACGAGCAGTACTTC. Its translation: CAIRRAGDSYEQYF.

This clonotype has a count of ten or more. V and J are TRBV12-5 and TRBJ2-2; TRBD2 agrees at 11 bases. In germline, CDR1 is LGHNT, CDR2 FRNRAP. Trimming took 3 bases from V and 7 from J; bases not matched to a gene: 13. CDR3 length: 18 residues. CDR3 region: CASGFFPIAGGPDGELFF. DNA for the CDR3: TGTGCTAGTGGTTTCTTCCCCATAGCGGGAGGGCCCGACGGGGAGCTGTTTTTT.

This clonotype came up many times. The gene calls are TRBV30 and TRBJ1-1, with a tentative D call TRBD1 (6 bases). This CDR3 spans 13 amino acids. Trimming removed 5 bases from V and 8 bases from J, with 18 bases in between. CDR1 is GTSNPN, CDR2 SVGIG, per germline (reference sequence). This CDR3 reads CAWRTGTRYEAFF. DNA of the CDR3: TGTGCCTGGCGGACCGGGACACGATACGAAGCTTTCTTT.

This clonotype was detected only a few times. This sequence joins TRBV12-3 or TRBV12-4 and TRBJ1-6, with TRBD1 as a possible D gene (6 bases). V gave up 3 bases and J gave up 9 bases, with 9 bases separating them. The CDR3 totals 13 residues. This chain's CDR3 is CASSFNRASPLHF. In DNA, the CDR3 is TGTGCCAGCAGTTTCAACAGGGCTTCACCCCTCCACTTT.

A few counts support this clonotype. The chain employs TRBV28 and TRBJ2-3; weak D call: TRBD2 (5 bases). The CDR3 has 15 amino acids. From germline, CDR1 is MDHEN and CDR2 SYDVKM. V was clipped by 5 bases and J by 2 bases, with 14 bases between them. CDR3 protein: CASSSPSQFTDTQYF. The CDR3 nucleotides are TGTGCCAGCAGTAGTCCTAGCCAGTTCACAGATACGCAGTATTTT.

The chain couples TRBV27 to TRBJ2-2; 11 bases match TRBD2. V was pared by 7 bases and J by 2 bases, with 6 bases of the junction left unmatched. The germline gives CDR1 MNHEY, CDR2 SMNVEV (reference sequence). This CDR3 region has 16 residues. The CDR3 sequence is CASTLAGGVNTGELFF. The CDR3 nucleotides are TGTGCCAGCACTCTAGCGGGAGGCGTTAACACCGGGGAGCTGTTTTTT.

CDR3: CASSMFSRFASDTGELFF. The CDR3 nucleotides read TGTGCCAGTAGTATGTTTTCGAGGTTTGCTTCCGACACCGGGGAGCTGTTTTTT. The chain is built from TRBV19 and TRBJ2-2; no reliable D call. From germline, CDR1 is LNHDA and CDR2 SQIVND (reference sequence). V lost 3 bases and J lost 3, with 20 bases in between. The CDR3 has 18 residues.

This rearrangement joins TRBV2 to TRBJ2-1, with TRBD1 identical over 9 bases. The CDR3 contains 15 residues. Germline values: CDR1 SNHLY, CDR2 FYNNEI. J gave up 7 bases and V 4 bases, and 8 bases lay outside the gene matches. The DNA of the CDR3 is TGTGCCAGCAGTGCTTCACAGGGGGCGGTTAATGAGCAGTTCTTC. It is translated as CASSASQGAVNEQFF.

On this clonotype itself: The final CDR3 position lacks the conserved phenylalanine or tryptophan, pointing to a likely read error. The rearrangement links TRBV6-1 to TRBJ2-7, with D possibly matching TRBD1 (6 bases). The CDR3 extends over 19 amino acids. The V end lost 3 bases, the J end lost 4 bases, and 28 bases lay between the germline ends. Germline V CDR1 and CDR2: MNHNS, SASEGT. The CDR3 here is CASSEAGRGKFGIRYEQYS. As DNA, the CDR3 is TGTGCCAGCAGTGAGGCAGGCAGGGGCAAATTTGGGATTCGATACGAGCAGTACTCC.

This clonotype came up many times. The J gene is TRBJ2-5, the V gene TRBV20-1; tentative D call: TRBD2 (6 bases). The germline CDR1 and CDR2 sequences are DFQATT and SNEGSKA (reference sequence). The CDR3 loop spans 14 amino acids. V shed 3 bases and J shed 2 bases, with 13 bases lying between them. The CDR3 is CSASPGTSQETQYF. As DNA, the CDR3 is TGCAGTGCTAGTCCCGGGACTTCGCAAGAGACCCAGTACTTC.

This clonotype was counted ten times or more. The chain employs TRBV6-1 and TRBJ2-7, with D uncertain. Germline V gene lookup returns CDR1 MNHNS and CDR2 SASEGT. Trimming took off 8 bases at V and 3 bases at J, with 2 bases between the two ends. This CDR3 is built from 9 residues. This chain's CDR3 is CASGYEQYF. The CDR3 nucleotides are TGTGCCAGCGGCTACGAGCAGTACTTC.

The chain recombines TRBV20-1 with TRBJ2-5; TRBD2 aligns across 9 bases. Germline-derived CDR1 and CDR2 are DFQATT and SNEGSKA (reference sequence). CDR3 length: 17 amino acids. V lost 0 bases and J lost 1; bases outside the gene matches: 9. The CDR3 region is CSARDGGTSSIQETQYF. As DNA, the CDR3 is TGCAGTGCTAGAGATGGGGGGACTAGCTCAATCCAAGAGACCCAGTACTTC.

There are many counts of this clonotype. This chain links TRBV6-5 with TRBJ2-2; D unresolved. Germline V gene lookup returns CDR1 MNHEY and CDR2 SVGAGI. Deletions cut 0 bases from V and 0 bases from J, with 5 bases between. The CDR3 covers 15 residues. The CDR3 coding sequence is TGTGCCAGCAGTTACTCTTTGGCGAACACCGGGGAGCTGTTTTTT. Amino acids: CASSYSLANTGELFF.

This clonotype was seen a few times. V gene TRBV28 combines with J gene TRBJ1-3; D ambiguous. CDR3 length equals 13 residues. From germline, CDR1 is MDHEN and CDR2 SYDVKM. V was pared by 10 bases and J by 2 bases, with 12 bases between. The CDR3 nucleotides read TGTGCCACCCATGACTGGGCTGGAAACACCATATATTTT. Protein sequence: CATHDWAGNTIYF.

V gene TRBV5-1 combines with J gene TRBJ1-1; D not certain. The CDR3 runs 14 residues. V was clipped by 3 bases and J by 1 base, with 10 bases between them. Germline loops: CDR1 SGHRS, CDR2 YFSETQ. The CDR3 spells CASSSNPGNTEAFF. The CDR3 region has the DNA TGCGCCAGCAGCTCAAACCCAGGGAACACTGAAGCTTTCTTT.

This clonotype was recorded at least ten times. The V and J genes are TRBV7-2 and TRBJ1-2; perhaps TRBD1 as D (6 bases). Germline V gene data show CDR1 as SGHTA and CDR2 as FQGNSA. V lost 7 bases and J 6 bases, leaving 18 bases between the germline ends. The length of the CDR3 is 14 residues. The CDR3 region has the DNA TGTGCCAGCACCCCACACCCGGAGGGGGATGGCTACACCTTC. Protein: CASTPHPEGDGYTF.

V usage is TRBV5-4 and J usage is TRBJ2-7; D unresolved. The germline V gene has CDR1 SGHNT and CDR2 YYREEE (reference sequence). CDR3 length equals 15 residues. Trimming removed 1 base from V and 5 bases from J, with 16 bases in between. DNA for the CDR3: TGTGCCAGCAGCTTGAGAACCGGGCCAAGCAACGAGCAGTACTTC. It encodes CASSLRTGPSNEQYF. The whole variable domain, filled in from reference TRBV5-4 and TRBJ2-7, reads ETGVTQSPTHLIKTRGQQVTLRCSSQSGHNTVSWYQQALGQGPQFIFQYYREEENGRGNFPPRFSGLQFPNYSSELNVNALELDDSALYLCASSLRTGPSNEQYFGPGTRLTVT.

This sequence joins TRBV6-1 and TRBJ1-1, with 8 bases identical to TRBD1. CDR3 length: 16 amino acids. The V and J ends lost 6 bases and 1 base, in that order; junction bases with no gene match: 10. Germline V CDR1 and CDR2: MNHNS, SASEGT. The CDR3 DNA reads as TGTGCCAGCAGACCCTACGGGCAGGGGGCGAACACTGAAGCTTTCTTT. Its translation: CASRPYGQGANTEAFF.

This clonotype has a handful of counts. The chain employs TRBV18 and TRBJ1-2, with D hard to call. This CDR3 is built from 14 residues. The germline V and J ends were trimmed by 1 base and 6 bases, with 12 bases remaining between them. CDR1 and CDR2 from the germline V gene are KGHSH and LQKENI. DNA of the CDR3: TGTGCCAGCTCACCACTCAAGGGAGAGGATGGCTACACCTTC. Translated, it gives CASSPLKGEDGYTF.